Listed below are T cell receptor beta chains from one sample, sequenced in a study of regulatory T cells in long-lasting Graves disease. TCRdb re-derived calls from the multiplex PCR reads in MiXCR, one entry per CDR3 protein. Counted here are about 470,000 distinct CDR3 sequences, more than 20% occurring once; the ten biggest clones make up about 8.3%. This material consisted of peripheral blood mononuclear cells (PBMCs), taken when the disease was refractory, from a patient treated with antithyroid drugs. Source of these receptors: a female donor with Graves disease. CDR3s include the opening cysteine and the closing phenylalanine or tryptophan. The order of the fields is clone size, D gene, J gene, V gene, CDR3 protein, CDR3 DNA. A D gene is named only where the DNA matches it firmly. The size entry is marked missing in some rows and otherwise reads once, few, many or a size class.

>many|TRBD1|TRBJ1-6|TRBV28
CASSSGTAINSPLHF
TGTGCCAGCAGTTCCGGGACAGCTATCAATTCACCCCTCCACTTT
>few|TRBD1|TRBJ2-2|TRBV12-3/TRBV12-4
CASRSAGQGGKRELFF
TGTGCCAGCAGATCAGCGGGACAGGGGGGTAAAAGGGAGCTGTTTTTT
>few|.|TRBJ2-7|TRBV7-2
CASSLAKGARFYEQYF
TGTGCCAGCAGCTTAGCGAAAGGGGCCCGTTTTTACGAGCAGTACTTC
>many|.|TRBJ1-2|TRBV12-3/TRBV12-4
CASSYDTNYGYTF
TGTGCCAGCAGCTATGACACAAACTATGGCTACACCTTC
>.|.|TRBJ1-5|TRBV11-2
CASSLDASGGNRPQHF
TGTGCCAGCAGCTTAGATGCGTCAGGCGGGAATCGGCCCCAGCATTTT
>.|.|TRBJ1-1|TRBV5-1
CASSLVPGANTEAFF
TGCGCCAGCAGCTTGGTGCCGGGGGCGAATACTGAAGCTTTCTTT
>many|TRBD2|TRBJ2-2|TRBV7-3
CASSPRLAGGYTGELFF
TGTGCCAGCAGCCCCCGACTAGCGGGAGGGTACACCGGGGAGCTGTTTTTT
>.|.|TRBJ2-3|TRBV7-8
CASTIPPDTQYF
TGTGCCAGCACCATACCGCCGGATACGCAGTATTTT
>.|.|TRBJ2-3|TRBV27
CASSPSAGTGDTQYF
TGTGCCAGCAGTCCCTCAGCGGGCACGGGAGATACGCAGTATTTT
>few|.|TRBJ2-4|TRBV19
CASSMAPKNIQYF
TGTGCCAGTAGCATGGCCCCAAAAAACATTCAGTACTTC
>many|TRBD2|TRBJ2-7|TRBV11-2
CASSSLAGYYEQYF
TGTGCCAGCAGCTCCCTAGCGGGATACTACGAGCAGTACTTC
>many|.|TRBJ1-1|TRBV10-3
CAISESSGFRTEAFF
TGTGCCATCAGTGAGTCTTCAGGGTTTCGCACTGAAGCTTTCTTT
>.|TRBD2|TRBJ2-1|TRBV18
CASSPPRLAGEAYNEQFF
TGTGCCAGCTCACCACCCCGACTAGCGGGAGAGGCATACAATGAGCAGTTCTTC
>.|TRBD2|TRBJ2-2|TRBV6-1
CASRPPVGRANTGELFF
TGTGCCAGCAGGCCCCCGGTCGGGAGGGCGAACACCGGGGAGCTGTTTTTT
>.|.|TRBJ2-5|TRBV5-6
CASSSPRGGWETQYF
TGTGCCAGCAGCTCCCCCCGAGGGGGGTGGGAGACCCAGTACTTC
>.|.|TRBJ1-1|TRBV5-6
CASSFGSIGSTEAFF
TGTGCCAGCAGCTTCGGGTCTATAGGTTCCACTGAAGCTTTCTTT
>many|.|TRBJ2-7|TRBV28
CASSLQVFLQEQYF
TGTGCCAGCAGTCTACAGGTATTCCTACAGGAGCAGTACTTC
>many|.|TRBJ1-1|TRBV4-1
CASSQAGTVNTEAFF
TGTGCCAGCAGCCAGGCCGGGACGGTCAACACTGAAGCTTTCTTT
>few|.|TRBJ1-1|TRBV27
CASNLSYRGTEAFF
TGTGCCAGCAATTTATCCTACCGTGGCACTGAAGCTTTCTTT
>.|TRBD1|TRBJ1-4|TRBV7-9
CATTPGTVNEKLFF
TGTGCCACCACGCCCGGGACAGTGAATGAAAAACTGTTTTTT
>many|.|TRBJ1-4|TRBV2
CASSRDRATNEKLFF
TGTGCCAGCAGTCGAGACAGAGCAACTAATGAAAAACTGTTTTTT
>few|.|TRBJ1-3|TRBV20-1
CSARGPGNTIYF
TGCAGTGCTAGAGGCCCTGGAAACACCATATATTTT
>.|.|TRBJ2-7|TRBV27
CASSFEGPRYEQYF
TGTGCCAGCAGTTTTGAGGGCCCCAGGTACGAGCAGTACTTC
>many|.|TRBJ1-6|TRBV28
CASSKAGGYSPLHF
TGTGCCAGCAGTAAAGCGGGGGGTTATTCACCCCTCCACTTT
>many|TRBD1|TRBJ1-5|TRBV28
CASSLNRGLQPQHF
TGTGCCAGCAGTTTAAACAGGGGGCTACAGCCCCAGCATTTT
>.|.|TRBJ1-6|TRBV20-1
CSASILSSLHF
TGCAGTGCTAGCATATTGTCGTCCCTCCACTTT
>.|TRBD1|TRBJ1-6|TRBV14
CASSHSGQGARSPLHF
TGTGCCAGCAGCCATTCAGGGCAGGGGGCGAGGTCACCCCTCCACTTT
>.|TRBD1|TRBJ1-3|TRBV11-1
CASSPRTGIFGNTIYF
TGTGCCAGCAGCCCCCGGACAGGGATCTTCGGAAACACCATATATTTT
>.|.|TRBJ1-2|TRBV18
CASSGSKLYGYTF
TGTGCCAGCTCCGGCTCGAAACTCTATGGCTACACCTTC
>many|TRBD1|TRBJ1-5|TRBV28
CASSLTGPSNQPQHF
TGTGCCAGCTCACTGACAGGGCCCAGCAATCAGCCCCAGCATTTT
>few|.|TRBJ2-7|TRBV5-1
CASSLPGASEQYF
TGCGCCAGCAGCTTGCCGGGGGCGTCCGAGCAGTACTTC
>.|.|TRBJ1-2|TRBV7-9
CASSLGTFDGYTF
TGTGCCAGCAGCTTAGGGACATTTGATGGCTACACCTTC
>.|.|TRBJ2-1|TRBV28
CASSLYGSGTSYNEQFF
TGTGCCAGCAGTTTGTACGGGAGTGGAACCTCCTACAATGAGCAGTTCTTC
>many|.|TRBJ1-1|TRBV20-1
CSAIGFGRSNTEAFF
TGCAGTGCTATCGGCTTCGGACGGTCGAACACTGAAGCTTTCTTT
>.|.|TRBJ2-3|TRBV6-1
CASSELSTDTQYF
TGTGCCAGCAGTGAACTTAGCACAGATACGCAGTATTTT
>.|.|TRBJ2-2|TRBV3-1
CASSSRDHTGELFF
TGTGCCAGCAGCTCCCGGGACCACACCGGGGAGCTGTTTTTT
>many|TRBD2|TRBJ2-7|TRBV7-8
CASSSSGSGYEQYF
TGTGCCAGCAGCTCCAGCGGGAGTGGGTACGAGCAGTACTTC
>many|TRBD1|TRBJ1-2|TRBV30
CAWQQGAKGYTF
TGTGCCTGGCAACAGGGGGCGAAGGGCTACACCTTC
>few|.|TRBJ1-1|TRBV29-1
CSGSGTQNTEAFF
TGCAGCGGCTCCGGGACCCAGAACACTGAAGCTTTCTTT
>many|.|TRBJ2-5|TRBV30
CAWSDKGIGETQYF
TGTGCCTGGAGTGACAAGGGGATTGGGGAGACCCAGTACTTC
>.|TRBD1|TRBJ1-6|TRBV14
CASSQADRAVYNSPLHF
TGTGCCAGCAGCCAAGCGGACAGGGCGGTTTATAATTCACCCCTCCACTTT
>many|.|TRBJ2-2|TRBV28
CASYFGTGELFF
TGTGCCAGCTACTTTGGCACCGGGGAGCTGTTTTTT